These 20 T cell receptor beta chains were all obtained from the same sample, sequenced in a study of cytomegalovirus exposure and HLA in healthy donors. Primers: 60 Vbeta forward and 13 Jbeta reverse. Only in-frame clones appear in the TCRdb table, and some are missing; sequencing was by immunoSEQ multiplex PCR. This table holds about 83,000 clones, roughly 79% found once. What was sequenced was PBMCs. Every receptor here comes from a woman in her 30s in good health and CMV-seronegative.

The chain carries TRBV5-1 and TRBJ2-2; 7 nucleotides line up with TRBD2. CDR1 and CDR2 from the germline V gene are SGHRS and YFSETQ. The J segment lost 3 bases and the V segment lost 0 bases, leaving 8 bases of the junction unmatched. The CDR3 length is 17 residues. The DNA of the CDR3 is TGCGCCAGCAGCTTGGGTCCCCAGGGAGGGGACACCGGGGAGCTGTTTTTT. Its protein product is CASSLGPQGGDTGELFF.

CDR3 loop: CASSQGTSGNSYEQYF. CDR3 bases: TGTGCCAGCAGCCAAGGGACTAGCGGAAACTCCTACGAGCAGTACTTC. The rearrangement joins TRBV13 to TRBJ2-7; 11 nucleotides agree with TRBD2. V lost 5 bases and J lost 0; bases outside the gene matches: 6. Germline CDR1 reads PRHDT; CDR2 reads FYEKMQ (reference sequence). CDR3 length equals 16 residues. Complete variable domain (other parts from reference TRBV13 and TRBJ2-7): AAGVIQSPRHLIKEKRETATLKCYPIPRHDTVYWYQQGPGQDPQFLISFYEKMQSDKGSIPDRFSAQQFSDYHSELNMSSLELGDSALYFCASSQGTSGNSYEQYFGPGTRLTVT.

Note on this clone: Compared with germline, one end of the junction differs, possibly owing to a read error. V is TRBV7-9 and J is TRBJ1-2; 9 nucleotides align to TRBD1. The germline V gene encodes CDR1 SEHNR and CDR2 FQNEAQ (reference sequence). CDR3 length: 17 amino acids. The CDR3 nucleotides read TGTTCCAGCAGCTTAGCGCAAGGGACAGGGATTTCCTATGGCTACACCTTC. Translated, it gives CSSSLAQGTGISYGYTF.

The chain links TRBV6-5 to TRBJ2-2; 9 nucleotides agree with TRBD1. V lost 6 bases to trimming and J lost 5 bases; unmatched junction nucleotides: 7. The CDR3 has 15 amino acids. Germline CDR1 MNHEY, CDR2 SVGAGI. The CDR3 reads CASRAGTGSTGELFF. CDR3 sequence (DNA): TGTGCCAGCAGGGCCGGGACAGGGAGTACCGGGGAGCTGTTTTTT.

This clone was detected only a few times. This chain connects TRBV28 to TRBJ1-1; perhaps TRBD1 as D (6 bases). The CDR3 loop spans 13 amino acids. Trimming took 5 bases from V and 4 from J, leaving 11 bases between them. Germline CDR1 MDHEN, CDR2 SYDVKM. The chain's CDR3 is CASSQQGFTEAFF. The CDR3 coding sequence is TGTGCCAGCAGTCAACAGGGCTTCACTGAAGCTTTCTTT.

This clone appeared a few times. V gene TRBV7-9 combines with J gene TRBJ2-2, with a possible D match to TRBD2 (6 bases). V was clipped by 0 bases and J by 2 bases, with 7 bases between them. The CDR3 consists of 15 residues. Germline CDR1 is SEHNR and CDR2 is FQNEAQ (reference sequence). This CDR3 is CASSLAGLNTGELFF. CDR3 coding DNA: TGTGCCAGCAGCTTAGCTGGACTAAACACCGGGGAGCTGTTTTTT.

V is TRBV25-1 and J is TRBJ2-2; maybe TRBD1 (5 bases). V shed 3 bases and J shed 1 base, with 6 bases lying between them. CDR1 MGHDK and CDR2 SYGVNS come from the germline V gene. This CDR3 region has 14 residues. The CDR3 bases are TGTGCCAGCAGTGATACAGGGAACACCGGGGAGCTGTTTTTT. It encodes CASSDTGNTGELFF.

This chain uses TRBV19 with TRBJ2-3, with 11 nucleotides matching TRBD2. Germline V gives CDR1 LNHDA, CDR2 SQIVND (reference sequence). With V trimmed by 9 bases and J by 5 bases, 10 bases remained unmatched. The CDR3 has 15 residues. The CDR3 DNA sequence: TGTGCCAGCGCGCTAGCGGGAGGTGGTGAAGATACGCAGTATTTT. Amino acids: CASALAGGGEDTQYF.

The genes are TRBV28 and TRBJ2-7; 7 bases line up with TRBD1. The CDR3 runs to 17 residues. CDR1 and CDR2 from the germline V gene are MDHEN and SYDVKM. Losses at the gene ends were 3 bases for V and 2 bases for J; bases not matched to a gene: 13. CDR3 nucleotide sequence: TGTGCCAGCAGTTTCTCCGGATGGGGACAGACTACCTACGAGCAGTACTTC. It yields the protein CASSFSGWGQTTYEQYF.

The V call is TRBV28, the J call TRBJ2-6; the D gene is possibly TRBD2 (6 bases). This CDR3 region has 13 residues. Trimming left V 2 bases short and J 12 bases short, with 11 bases between. Germline V lookup: CDR1 MDHEN, CDR2 SYDVKM. The CDR3 DNA reads as TGTGCCAGCAGTTTACACGTAGCGGCCGTCCTGACTTTC. Translating it yields CASSLHVAAVLTF. Combining the CDR3 with reference TRBV28 and TRBJ2-6 gives the whole variable domain DVKVTQSSRYLVKRTGEKVFLECVQDMDHENMFWYRQDPGLGLRLIYFSYDVKMKEKGDIPEGYSVSREKKERFSLILESASTNQTSMYLCASSLHVAAVLTFGAGSRLTVL.

CDR3 DNA sequence: TGTGCCTGGAGTCAGGCAGGAGGGAATTCACCCCTCCACTTT. Its protein is CAWSQAGGNSPLHF. The J gene is TRBJ1-6, the V gene TRBV30; D gene unclear. CDR3 length: 14 amino acids. With 2 bases removed from V and 7 bases from J, the gap between germline ends came to 12 bases. Germline V gene data show CDR1 as GTSNPN and CDR2 as SVGIG (reference sequence). Combining the CDR3 with reference TRBV30 and TRBJ1-6 gives the whole variable domain SQTIHQWPATLVQPVGSPLSLECTVEGTSNPNLYWYRQAAGRGLQLLFYSVGIGQISSEVPQNLSASRPQDRQFILSSKKLLLSDSGFYLCAWSQAGGNSPLHFGNGTRLTVT.

The chain links TRBV7-9 to TRBJ2-1; 12 bases are shared with TRBD2. The CDR3 spans 16 residues. Germline V CDR1 and CDR2: SEHNR, FQNEAQ (reference sequence). Germline trimming cut 1 base from V and 4 bases from J; bases unmatched to any gene: 2. In DNA, the CDR3 is TGTGCCAGCAGCTTAGTTCTAGCGGGAGGGTACAATGAGCAGTTCTTC. This translates into CASSLVLAGGYNEQFF.

V and J are TRBV11-2 and TRBJ2-3; the D gene is possibly TRBD2 (5 bases). There are 15 residues in the CDR3. Trimming removed 1 base at V and 6 bases at J, with 14 bases between. The germline V gene encodes CDR1 SGHAT and CDR2 FQNNGV. The CDR3 sequence is CASSLAPERVDTQYF. DNA of the CDR3: TGTGCCAGCAGCTTAGCCCCCGAGAGGGTGGATACGCAGTATTTT.

The chain couples TRBV6-6 to TRBJ1-2, with D perhaps matching TRBD1 (6 bases). Trimming left V 6 bases short and J 2 bases short, with 13 bases between. This CDR3 is built from 14 residues. Germline assignment: CDR1 MNHNY and CDR2 SVGAGI (reference sequence). CDR3 loop: CASSFTQGNYGYTF. The CDR3 nucleotides are TGTGCCAGCAGCTTCACACAGGGAAACTATGGCTACACCTTC.

This chain links TRBV19 with TRBJ1-2; D is perhaps TRBD1 (5 bases). Germline-derived CDR1 and CDR2 are LNHDA and SQIVND (reference sequence). The CDR3 contains 17 residues. The V gene lost 3 bases and the J gene lost 4 bases, with 21 bases spanning the gap. CDR3 sequence (DNA): TGTGCCAGTAGTATGCGTAGGGGCGCCGGTACCCCCTATGGCTACACCTTC. Translation gives CASSMRRGAGTPYGYTF.

The CDR3 nucleotides are TGCAGCGCCGCGGACAGCACTAACTATGGCTACACCTTC. It codes for CSAADSTNYGYTF. The rearrangement joins TRBV29-1 to TRBJ1-2, with a weak D call TRBD1 (6 bases). This CDR3 has 13 amino acids. V lost 7 bases and J 0 bases, leaving 12 bases between the germline ends. CDR1 and CDR2 from the germline V gene are SQVTM and ANQGSEA.

The chain carries TRBV5-4 and TRBJ2-7; 11 nucleotides match TRBD2. Germline values: CDR1 SGHNT, CDR2 YYREEE (reference sequence). V dropped 5 bases and J dropped 9; count of bases not matched to a gene: 25. This CDR3 is 19 amino acids long. This CDR3 reads CASSSSDQLFSGRVFVQYF. The CDR3 DNA sequence: TGTGCCAGCAGTTCTTCCGACCAGCTGTTTAGCGGGAGGGTTTTCGTGCAGTACTTC.

CDR3: CASSPSSQGLYNEQFF. CDR3 bases: TGTGCCAGCAGCCCTTCTTCCCAGGGTTTATACAATGAGCAGTTCTTC. The genes are TRBV9 and TRBJ2-1; a weak D match, TRBD1 (5 bases). The CDR3 extends over 16 amino acids. V was trimmed by 4 bases and J by 4 bases, leaving 18 bases between them. Germline CDR1 reads SGDLS; CDR2 reads YYNGEE.

The chain recombines TRBV5-8 with TRBJ1-4; TRBD1 matches at 8 bases. V was clipped by 6 bases and J by 8 bases; unmatched bases: 15. The CDR3 extends over 16 amino acids. Germline V gene sequence: CDR1 SGHTS, CDR2 YDEGEE. This CDR3 is CASNMGRGRLGEKLFF. In nucleotides, the CDR3 is TGTGCCAGCAATATGGGCAGGGGGCGCTTGGGGGAAAAACTGTTTTTT.

This chain's CDR3 is CASSLGSPETSRDEQFF. As DNA, the CDR3 is TGCGCCAGCAGCTTGGGCTCTCCAGAGACTAGTCGGGATGAGCAGTTCTTC. V gene TRBV5-1 combines with J gene TRBJ2-1; D is possibly TRBD2 (6 bases). Trimming pared 0 bases from V and 8 bases from J, leaving 21 bases between. The CDR3 extends over 17 amino acids. Germline V gives CDR1 SGHRS, CDR2 YFSETQ.